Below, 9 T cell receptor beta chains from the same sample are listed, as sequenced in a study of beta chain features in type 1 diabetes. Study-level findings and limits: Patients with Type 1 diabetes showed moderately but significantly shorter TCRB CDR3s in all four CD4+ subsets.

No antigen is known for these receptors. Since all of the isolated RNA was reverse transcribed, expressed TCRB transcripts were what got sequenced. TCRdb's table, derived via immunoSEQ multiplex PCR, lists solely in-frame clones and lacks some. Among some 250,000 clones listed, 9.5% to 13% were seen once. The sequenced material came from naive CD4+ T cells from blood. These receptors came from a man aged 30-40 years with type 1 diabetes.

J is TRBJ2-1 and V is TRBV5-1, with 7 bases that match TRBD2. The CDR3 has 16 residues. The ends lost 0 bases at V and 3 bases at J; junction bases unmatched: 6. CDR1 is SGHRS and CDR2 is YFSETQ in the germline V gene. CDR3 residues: CASSLGSSGGYNEQFF. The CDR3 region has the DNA TGCGCCAGCAGCTTGGGATCTAGCGGCGGCTACAATGAGCAGTTCTTC.

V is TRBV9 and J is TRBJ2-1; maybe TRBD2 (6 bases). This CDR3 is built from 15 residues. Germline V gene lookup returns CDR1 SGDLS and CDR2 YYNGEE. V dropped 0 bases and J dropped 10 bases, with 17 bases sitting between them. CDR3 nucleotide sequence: TGTGCCAGCAGCGTAGACCCGGGACTGACTGGAGAGCAGTTCTTC. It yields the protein CASSVDPGLTGEQFF.

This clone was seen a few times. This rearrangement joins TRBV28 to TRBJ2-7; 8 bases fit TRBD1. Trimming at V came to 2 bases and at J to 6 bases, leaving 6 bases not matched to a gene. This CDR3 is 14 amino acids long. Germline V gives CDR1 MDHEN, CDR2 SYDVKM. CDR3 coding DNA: TGTGCCAGCAGTTTAGGGGACAGGTTTGGCGAGCAGTACTTC. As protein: CASSLGDRFGEQYF.

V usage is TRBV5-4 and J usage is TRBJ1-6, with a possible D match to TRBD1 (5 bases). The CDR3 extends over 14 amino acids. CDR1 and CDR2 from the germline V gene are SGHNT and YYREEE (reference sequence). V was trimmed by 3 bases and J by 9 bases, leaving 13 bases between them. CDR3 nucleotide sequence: TGTGCCAGCAGCTCAGGGTGGATCGGTTCACCCCTCCACTTT. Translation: CASSSGWIGSPLHF.

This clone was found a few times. The CDR3 nucleotides are TGTGCCAGCAGCTTAGTAGGTAGCACCGAGACCCAGTACTTC. Translating it yields CASSLVGSTETQYF. This chain links TRBV7-2 with TRBJ2-5; D is undetermined. With 1 base removed from V and 5 bases from J, the gap between germline ends came to 11 bases. The CDR3 covers 14 residues. Germline lookup yields CDR1 SGHTA and CDR2 FQGNSA.

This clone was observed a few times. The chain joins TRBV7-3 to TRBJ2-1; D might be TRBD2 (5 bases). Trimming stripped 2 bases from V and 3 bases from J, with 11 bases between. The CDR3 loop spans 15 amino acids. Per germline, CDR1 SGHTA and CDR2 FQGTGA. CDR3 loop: CASSLGRGLYNEQFF. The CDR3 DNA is TGTGCCAGCAGCTTAGGGCGCGGGCTCTACAATGAGCAGTTCTTC.

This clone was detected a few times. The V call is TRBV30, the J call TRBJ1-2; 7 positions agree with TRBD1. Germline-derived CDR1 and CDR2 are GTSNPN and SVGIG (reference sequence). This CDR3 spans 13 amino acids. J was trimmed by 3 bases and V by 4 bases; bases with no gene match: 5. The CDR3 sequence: CAWKWDSYYGYTF. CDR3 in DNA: TGTGCCTGGAAATGGGACAGTTACTATGGCTACACCTTC.

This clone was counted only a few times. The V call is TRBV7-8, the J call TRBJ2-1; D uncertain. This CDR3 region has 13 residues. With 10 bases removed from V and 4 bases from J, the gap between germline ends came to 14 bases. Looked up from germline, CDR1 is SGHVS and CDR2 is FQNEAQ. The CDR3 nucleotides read TGTGCCACCTTGGGCTTTCCTTACAATGAGCAGTTCTTC. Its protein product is CATLGFPYNEQFF.

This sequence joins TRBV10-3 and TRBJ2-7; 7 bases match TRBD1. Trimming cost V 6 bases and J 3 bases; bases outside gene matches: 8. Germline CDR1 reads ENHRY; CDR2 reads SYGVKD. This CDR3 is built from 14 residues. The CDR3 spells CAIRTQTGSYEQYF. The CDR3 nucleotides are TGTGCCATCAGGACACAGACAGGGAGCTACGAGCAGTACTTC.